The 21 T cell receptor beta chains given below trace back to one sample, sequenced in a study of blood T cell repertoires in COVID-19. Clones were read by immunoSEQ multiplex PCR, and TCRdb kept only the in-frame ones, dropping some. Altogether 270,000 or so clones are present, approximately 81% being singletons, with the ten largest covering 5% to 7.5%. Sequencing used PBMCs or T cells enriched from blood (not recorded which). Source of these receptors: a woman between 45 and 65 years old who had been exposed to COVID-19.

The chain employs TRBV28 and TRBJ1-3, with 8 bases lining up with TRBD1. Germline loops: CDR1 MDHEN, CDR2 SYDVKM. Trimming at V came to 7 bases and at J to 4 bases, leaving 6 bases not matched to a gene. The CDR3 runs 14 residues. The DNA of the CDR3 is TGTGCCAGCACCCACCGGGACAGGGGAAACACCATATATTTT. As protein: CASTHRDRGNTIYF. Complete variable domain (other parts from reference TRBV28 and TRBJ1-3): DVKVTQSSRYLVKRTGEKVFLECVQDMDHENMFWYRQDPGLGLRLIYFSYDVKMKEKGDIPEGYSVSREKKERFSLILESASTNQTSMYLCASTHRDRGNTIYFGEGSWLTVV.

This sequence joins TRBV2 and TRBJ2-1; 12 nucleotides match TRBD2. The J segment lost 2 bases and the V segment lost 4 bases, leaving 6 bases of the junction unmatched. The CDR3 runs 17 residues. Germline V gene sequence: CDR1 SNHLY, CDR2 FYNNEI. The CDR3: CASSAWTSGDTYNEQFF. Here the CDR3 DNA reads TGTGCCAGCAGTGCCTGGACTAGCGGGGACACCTACAATGAGCAGTTCTTC.

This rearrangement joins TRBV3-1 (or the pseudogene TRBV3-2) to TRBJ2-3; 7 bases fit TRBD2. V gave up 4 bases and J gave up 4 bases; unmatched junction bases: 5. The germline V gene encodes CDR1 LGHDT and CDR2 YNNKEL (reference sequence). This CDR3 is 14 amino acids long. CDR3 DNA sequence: TGTGCCAGCAGCCCTGGACTAGAGGCAGATACGCAGTATTTT. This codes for CASSPGLEADTQYF.

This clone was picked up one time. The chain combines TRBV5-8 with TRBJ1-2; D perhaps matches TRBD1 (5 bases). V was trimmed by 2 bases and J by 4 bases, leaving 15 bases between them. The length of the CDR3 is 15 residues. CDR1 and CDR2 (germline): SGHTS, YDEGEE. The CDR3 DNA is TGTGCCAGCAGCTTTACGTTAGGGGCCCGCTATGGCTACACCTTC. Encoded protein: CASSFTLGARYGYTF.

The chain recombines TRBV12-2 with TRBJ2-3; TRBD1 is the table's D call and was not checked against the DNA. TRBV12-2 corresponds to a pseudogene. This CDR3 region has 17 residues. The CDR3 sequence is CASRPYLSPGDTNTQYF. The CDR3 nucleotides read TGTGCAAGTCGCCCTTACCTGTCCCCCGGGGACACCAATACGCAGTATTTT.

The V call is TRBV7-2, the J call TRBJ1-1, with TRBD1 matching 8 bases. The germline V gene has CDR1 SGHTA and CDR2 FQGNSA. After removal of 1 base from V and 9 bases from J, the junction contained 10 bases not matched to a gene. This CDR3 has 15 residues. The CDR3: CASSLGLGQGSKAFF. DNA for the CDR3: TGTGCCAGCAGCTTAGGCCTAGGACAGGGTTCTAAAGCTTTCTTT.

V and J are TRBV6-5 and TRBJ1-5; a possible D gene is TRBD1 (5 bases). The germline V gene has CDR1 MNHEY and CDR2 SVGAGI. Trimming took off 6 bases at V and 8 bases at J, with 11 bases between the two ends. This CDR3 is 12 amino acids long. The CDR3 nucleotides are TGTGCCAGCAGCTTTAGGGGCGAGCCCCAGCATTTT. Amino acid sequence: CASSFRGEPQHF.

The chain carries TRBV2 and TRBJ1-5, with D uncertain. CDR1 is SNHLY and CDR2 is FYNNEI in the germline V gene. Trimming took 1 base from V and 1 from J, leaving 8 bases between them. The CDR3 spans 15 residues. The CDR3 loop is CASSEEGGSNQPQHF. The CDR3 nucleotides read TGTGCCAGCAGTGAAGAGGGAGGCAGCAATCAGCCCCAGCATTTT.

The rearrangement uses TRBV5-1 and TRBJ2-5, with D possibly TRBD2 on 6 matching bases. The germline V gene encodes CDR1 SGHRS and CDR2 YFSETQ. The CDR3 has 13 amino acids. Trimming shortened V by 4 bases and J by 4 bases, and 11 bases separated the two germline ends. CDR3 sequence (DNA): TGCGCCAGCAGCCCCGGGACTGCAGAGACCCAGTACTTC. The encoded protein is CASSPGTAETQYF.

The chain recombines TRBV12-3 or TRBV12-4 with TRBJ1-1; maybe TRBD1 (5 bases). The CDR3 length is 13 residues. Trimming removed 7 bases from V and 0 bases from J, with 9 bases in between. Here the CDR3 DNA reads TGTGCCAGCATCCAGGGAATGAACACTGAAGCTTTCTTT. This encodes CASIQGMNTEAFF.

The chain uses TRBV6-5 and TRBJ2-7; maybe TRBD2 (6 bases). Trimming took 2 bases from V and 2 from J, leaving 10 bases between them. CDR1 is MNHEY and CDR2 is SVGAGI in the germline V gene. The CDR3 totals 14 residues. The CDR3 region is CASSYGGPPYEQYF. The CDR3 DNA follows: TGTGCCAGCAGTTACGGAGGGCCGCCCTACGAGCAGTACTTC.

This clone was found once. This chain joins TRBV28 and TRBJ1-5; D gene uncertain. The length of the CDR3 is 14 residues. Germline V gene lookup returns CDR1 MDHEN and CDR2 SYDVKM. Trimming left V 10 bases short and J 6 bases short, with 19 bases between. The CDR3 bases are TGTGCCACTCTTGGGGAGGGTTGGGGTCAGCCCCAGCATTTT. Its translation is CATLGEGWGQPQHF. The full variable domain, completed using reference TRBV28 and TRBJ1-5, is DVKVTQSSRYLVKRTGEKVFLECVQDMDHENMFWYRQDPGLGLRLIYFSYDVKMKEKGDIPEGYSVSREKKERFSLILESASTNQTSMYLCATLGEGWGQPQHFGDGTRLSIL.

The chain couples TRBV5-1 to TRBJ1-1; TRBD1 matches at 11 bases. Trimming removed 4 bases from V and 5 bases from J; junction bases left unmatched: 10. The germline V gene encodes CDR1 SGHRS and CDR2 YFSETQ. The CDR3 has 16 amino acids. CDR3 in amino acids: CASSPGTGGLGTEAFF. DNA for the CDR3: TGCGCCAGCAGCCCCGGGACAGGGGGATTGGGAACTGAAGCTTTCTTT.

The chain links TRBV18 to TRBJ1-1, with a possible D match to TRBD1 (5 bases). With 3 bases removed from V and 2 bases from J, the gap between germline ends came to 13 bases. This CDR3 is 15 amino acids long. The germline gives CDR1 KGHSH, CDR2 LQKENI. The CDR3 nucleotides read TGTGCCAGCTCACCTCTGGGCAGGGTTAACACTGAAGCTTTCTTT. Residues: CASSPLGRVNTEAFF.

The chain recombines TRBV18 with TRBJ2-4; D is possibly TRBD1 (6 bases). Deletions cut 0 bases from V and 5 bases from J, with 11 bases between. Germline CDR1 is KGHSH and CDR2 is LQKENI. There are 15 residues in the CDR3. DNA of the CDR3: TGTGCCAGCTCACCACCAACGACAGGAGAAAACATTCAGTACTTC. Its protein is CASSPPTTGENIQYF.

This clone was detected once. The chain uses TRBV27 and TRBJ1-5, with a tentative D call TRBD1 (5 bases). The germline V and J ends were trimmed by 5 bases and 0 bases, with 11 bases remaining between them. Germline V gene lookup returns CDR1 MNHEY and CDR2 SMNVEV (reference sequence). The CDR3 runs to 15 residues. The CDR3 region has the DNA TGTGCCAGCAGTCGGCAGGGCTATAGCAATCAGCCCCAGCATTTT. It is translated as CASSRQGYSNQPQHF.

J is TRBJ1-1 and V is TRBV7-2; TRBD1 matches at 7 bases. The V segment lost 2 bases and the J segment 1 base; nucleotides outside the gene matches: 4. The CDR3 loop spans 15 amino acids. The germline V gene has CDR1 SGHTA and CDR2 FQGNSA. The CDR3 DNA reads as TGTGCCAGCAGCTTATCAGGGGGTTGGAACACTGAAGCTTTCTTT. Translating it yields CASSLSGGWNTEAFF.

CDR3 DNA sequence: TGTGCCAGCAGCTTAGGTAGCGGAGTCTACAATGAGCAGTTCTTC. Its translation is CASSLGSGVYNEQFF. The chain is built from TRBV7-9 and TRBJ2-1, with D tentatively TRBD2 (6 bases). The CDR3 consists of 15 residues. Per the germline V gene, CDR1 is SEHNR and CDR2 is FQNEAQ (reference sequence). V lost 1 base and J lost 3, with 10 bases in between.

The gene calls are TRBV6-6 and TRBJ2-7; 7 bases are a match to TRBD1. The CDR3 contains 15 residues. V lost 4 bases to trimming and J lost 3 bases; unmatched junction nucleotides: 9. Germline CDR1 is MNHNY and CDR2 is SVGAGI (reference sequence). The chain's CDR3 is CASSSMRQGLYEQYF. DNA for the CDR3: TGTGCCAGCAGTTCCATGCGACAGGGTCTCTACGAGCAGTACTTC.

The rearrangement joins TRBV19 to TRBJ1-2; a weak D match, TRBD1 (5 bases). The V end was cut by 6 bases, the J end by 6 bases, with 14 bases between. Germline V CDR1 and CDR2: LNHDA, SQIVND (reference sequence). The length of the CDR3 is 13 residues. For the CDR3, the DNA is TGTGCCAGTAGCCCGGCGCCCAGGGATGGCTACACCTTC. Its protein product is CASSPAPRDGYTF.

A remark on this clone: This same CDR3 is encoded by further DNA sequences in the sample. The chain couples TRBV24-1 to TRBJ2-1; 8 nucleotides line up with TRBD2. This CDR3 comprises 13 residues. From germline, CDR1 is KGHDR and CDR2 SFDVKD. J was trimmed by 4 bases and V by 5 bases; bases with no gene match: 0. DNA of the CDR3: TGTGCCACCAGTGGCGGGGGGTACAATGAGCAGTTCTTC. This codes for CATSGGGYNEQFF.